This T cell receptor beta chain was obtained from a study of CD8+ T cells in alopecia areata. RNA extraction was followed by reverse transcription into cDNA, which acted as the sequencing template. Method: immunoSEQ multiplex PCR; TCRdb's copy keeps in-frame clones and lacks some. The sample has under 150,000 clones; less than 50% are singletons. As concerns this clone: Its antigen is not identified.

Alopecia areata patients gave lesional scalp punch biopsies and peripheral blood samples. A FACSAria was used to sort CD4+ and CD8+ T cells. These cells came from PBMCs. CDR3 size: 16 residues. Trimming removed 4 bases from V and 6 bases from J; junction bases left unmatched: 15. Germline V lookup: CDR1 SGHAT, CDR2 FQDESV (reference sequence). Study findings and constraints: Sequencing of scalp samples also captures resident alphabeta T cells of normal skin. Elevated clonality characterized lesional scalp relative to normal scalp, particularly in alopecia totalis/universalis.

This clonotype was obtained from a human donor with alopecia areata. This chain connects TRBV11-1 to TRBJ2-7; 7 bases fit TRBD1. The sample was NKG2D-low CD8+ T cells sorted from blood. CDR3 DNA sequence: TGTGCCAGCAGCTCGCCACAGGGGAATCTTCTTCGCGAGCAGTACTTC. It codes for CASSSPQGNLLREQYF.